This is a list of T cell receptor beta chains from one sample in a study of regulatory T cells in long-lasting Graves disease. From the multiplex PCR reads, TCRdb called clonotypes with MiXCR, one entry per CDR3 protein. The sample has some 250,000 distinct CDR3 sequences; around 19% are singletons. This same sample was also part of a study on T cells in Graves' hyperthyroidism and ophthalmopathy.

Specimen: peripheral blood mononuclear cells (PBMCs), collected at new diagnosis, from a patient treated with antithyroid drugs. The receptors were gathered from a woman between 25 and 40 years old with Graves disease. Both conserved end residues are part of each CDR3. The D gene is left open where the match is weak. Some rows mark clone size as missing; the rest say once, few, many or name a class of expanded clone.

D	size	V	J	DNA	CDR3
-	many	TRBV7-2	TRBJ2-7	TGTGCCAGCAGCTTAGCAGCTACCTACGAGCAGTACTTC	CASSLAATYEQYF
-	-	TRBV7-9	TRBJ1-2	TGTGCCAGCAGCCCCACACGCTCCGGGACCATCTATGGCTACACCTTC	CASSPTRSGTIYGYTF
-	-	TRBV28	TRBJ2-7	TGTGCCAGCAGCCGGAGCAGGGCAGGGAGGGAGCAGTACTTC	CASSRSRAGREQYF
TRBD2	-	TRBV3-1	TRBJ2-5	TGTGCCAGCAGCCGGGGCGGGGGGGCGACCCCCCAAGAGACCCAGTACTTC	CASSRGGGATPQETQYF
-	many	TRBV4-1	TRBJ1-2	TGCGCCAGCAGCCAAGATAGGGACAAGCTTTATTTTGGCTACACCTTC	CASSQDRDKLYFGYTF
-	many	TRBV20-1	TRBJ2-7	TGCAGTGCTAGAGAGTCGACTAGAATAACCTACGAGCAGTACTTC	CSARESTRITYEQYF
-	-	TRBV12-3/TRBV12-4	TRBJ1-5	TGTGCCAGCAGGTCGGGGCAGGGTGGCTATCAGCCCCAGCATTTT	CASRSGQGGYQPQHF
-	-	TRBV11-2	TRBJ2-7	TGTGCCAGCAGCTTTATAGGGAGCTACGAGCAGTACTTC	CASSFIGSYEQYF
TRBD2	many	TRBV20-1	TRBJ2-1	TGCAGTGCTAGAGAAGCGAGCGGGGGGGTACATGAGCAGTTCTTC	CSAREASGGVHEQFF
-	many	TRBV3-1	TRBJ2-5	TGTGCCAGCAGCCTCCAGGACGGGATAATTGTGGGCGAGACCCAGTACTTC	CASSLQDGIIVGETQYF
TRBD2	many	TRBV20-1	TRBJ2-7	TGCAGTGCTAGACACCCCCCGGGGGGAGGTCCGAAGGGTTTCGAGCAGTACTTC	CSARHPPGGGPKGFEQYF
-	many	TRBV27	TRBJ2-1	TGTGCCAGCAGCGGAGGGATGGACAATGAGCAGTTCTTC	CASSGGMDNEQFF
-	many	TRBV12-5	TRBJ1-2	TGTGCTAGTGCCGCCGGGGTAAACTATGGCTACACCTTC	CASAAGVNYGYTF
-	many	TRBV6-4	TRBJ2-6	TGTGCCAGCAGTGACTCGGAGATGGGGCCCAGCTCTGGGGCCAACGTCCTGACTTTC	CASSDSEMGPSSGANVLTF
-	many	TRBV19	TRBJ1-1	TGTGCCCCCAAGGAGGGTCAGTGGAACACTGAAGCTTTCTTT	CAPKEGQWNTEAFF
-	-	TRBV11-1	TRBJ2-3	TGTGCCAGCAGCTCGCCCTTAGGCAGGTTAGAAGATACGCAGTATTTT	CASSSPLGRLEDTQYF
TRBD2	-	TRBV4-1	TRBJ2-1	TGCGCCAGCAGCCAACTTAGCGGGGGGCTACACAATGAGCAGTTCTTC	CASSQLSGGLHNEQFF
-	many	TRBV4-1	TRBJ2-3	TGCGCCAGCAGCCAAGATTCCGGCGGGATCACAGATACGCAGTATTTT	CASSQDSGGITDTQYF
-	many	TRBV6-1	TRBJ1-2	TGTGCCAGCACTGGAGCCGGGCTCCTGACTAACTATGGCTACACCTTC	CASTGAGLLTNYGYTF
-	many	TRBV5-8	TRBJ2-5	TGTGCCAGCAGCCCACAGGGCTGGGGCCAAGAGACCCAGTACTTC	CASSPQGWGQETQYF
-	-	TRBV28	TRBJ1-2	TGTGCCAGCAGTTCCGGACCCTCTAAGGGGGAATTC	CASSSGPSKGEF
-	many	TRBV9	TRBJ2-2	TGTGCCAGCAGCGCGGCCGGGACACCAATCACCGGGGAGCTGTTTTTT	CASSAAGTPITGELFF
TRBD1	-	TRBV9	TRBJ2-2	TGTGCCAGCAGCGGGATAGCCCGGGACAGGGTCGGGTTGAGACGCACCGGGGAGCTGTTTTTT	CASSGIARDRVGLRRTGELFF
-	many	TRBV12-3/TRBV12-4	TRBJ1-1	TGTGCCAGCAGATTGAGCAGTACTGAAGCTTTCTTT	CASRLSSTEAFF
-	many	TRBV24-1	TRBJ2-1	TGTGCCACCAGTGATAGCAGGGCAGTGTCCTACAATGAGCAGTTCTTC	CATSDSRAVSYNEQFF
-	-	TRBV20-1	TRBJ2-3	TGCAGTGCAGGAGGGGGGGTGATATTAGATACGCAGTATTTT	CSAGGGVILDTQYF
TRBD2	many	TRBV19	TRBJ2-2	TGTGCCAGTCAACCGGGACTAGCCGTCGGGGAGCTGTTTTTT	CASQPGLAVGELFF
-	many	TRBV7-9	TRBJ2-2	TGTGCCAGCAGCCCACCAAGACCTACCGGGGGCACCGGGGAGCTGTTTTTT	CASSPPRPTGGTGELFF
TRBD2	many	TRBV7-8	TRBJ2-5	TGTGCCAGCAGCTTTGTAGCGGGGATCCAAGAGACCCAGTACTTC	CASSFVAGIQETQYF
-	many	TRBV2	TRBJ1-4	TGTGCCAGCAGCCCTACAGGGAGGGAAAAACTGTTTTTT	CASSPTGREKLFF
-	-	TRBV27	TRBJ1-6	TGTGCCAGCAGAGGCACACCCGATAATTCACCCCTCCACTTT	CASRGTPDNSPLHF
TRBD2	-	TRBV19	TRBJ2-2	TGTGCCAGTAGCGGGGGACTAAACACCGGGGAGCTGTTTTTT	CASSGGLNTGELFF
-	few	TRBV4-1	TRBJ1-2	TGCGCCAGCAGACAGACAGGACCAAACTATGGCTACACCTTC	CASRQTGPNYGYTF
-	-	TRBV3-1	TRBJ1-6	TGTGCCAGCAGCGAACGAGGAGTTTATAATTCACCCCTCCACTTT	CASSERGVYNSPLHF
-	many	TRBV4-1	TRBJ1-3	TGCGCCAGCAGCCAAGGAGGTTTCAGTTTCAACACCATATATTTT	CASSQGGFSFNTIYF